This T cell receptor (beta chain) came from a study of T-cell memory formation after mild COVID-19. Study-wide findings and caveats: Among clones contracting day 15 to 85, CD4/CD8 was balanced, whereas later expanders leaned CD4+. Contracting CD4+ clones were located mainly in CM and EM, and CD8+ clones in EMRA. Pre-infection memory contained some responding clones, which suggested that cross-reactive memory had joined. SARS-CoV-2 specificity of second-wave clones peaking day 37 was unconfirmed.

One entry per CDR3 protein results from TCRdb running MiXCR on the 5' RACE reads. In the table there are roughly 410,000 distinct CDR3 sequences, 24% of which are singletons. Of note for this clonotype: Its specificity is not known.

CDR3 length: 16 amino acids. CDR1 and CDR2 from the germline V gene are SGHNT and YYREEE (reference sequence). The ends were cut back, 0 bases at V and 7 bases at J, with 17 bases in the middle. Sequences were obtained from PBMCs or a T cell subset sorted from them (not recorded which). The chain combines TRBV5-4 with TRBJ2-4, with D perhaps TRBD2 (5 bases). This clonotype originated in an adult woman who had mild COVID-19 (a few samples of this study predate the infection). Cell type and time point are not known. CDR3 protein: CASSLGERTRRNIQYF. In DNA form, the CDR3 reads TGTGCCAGCAGCTTGGGGGAGCGGACCCGACGGAACATTCAGTACTTC.